This TCR beta chain was identified during a study of blood T cell repertoires in COVID-19. Across the study: PBMCs, B-cell-depleted T cells, or T cells were the source of the cDNA or gDNA that made up the material.

TCRdb keeps only in-frame clones here, not all; method: immunoSEQ multiplex PCR. The data show 90,000 to 120,000 clones, 90% to 95% seen once. The TCR originated in a woman aged 25 to 45 with acute or convalescent COVID-19. The sequenced material came from peripheral blood.

The CDR3 loop is CASSQDGGLGSGNTIYF. DNA for the CDR3: TGTGCCAGCAGCCAAGATGGAGGTTTAGGCTCTGGAAACACCATATATTTT. The chain links TRBV3-1 (or the pseudogene TRBV3-2) to TRBJ1-3; D is undetermined. Looked up from germline, CDR1 is LGHDT and CDR2 is YNNKEL (reference sequence). Trimming removed 0 bases from V and 0 bases from J, with 12 bases in between. There are 17 residues in the CDR3.